This TCR beta chain was recovered during a study of T cell responses to AZD1222 COVID-19 vaccine. Background on the study: Investigators merged groups given second doses at roughly 4 or roughly 12 weeks.

TCRdb keeps only in-frame clones here, not all; method: immunoSEQ multiplex PCR. In the table there are 95,000 to 100,000 clones, about 82% of which are singletons. With respect to this clone: As yet, its antigen is unknown.

The CDR3 runs to 16 residues. The ends were cut back, 5 bases at V and 4 bases at J, with 20 bases in the middle. Germline V gene data show CDR1 as SEHNR and CDR2 as FQNEAQ (reference sequence). Study-level points and caveats: Researchers took repertoire samples only after the peak T cell response had come. At study baseline, merely about 6 AZD1222 recipients were seropositive.

The TCR was taken from an adult in good health. The chain carries TRBV7-9 and TRBJ1-1; weak D call: TRBD1 (5 bases). The specimen was peripheral blood, collected on day 0 of AZD1222 vaccination. The CDR3 DNA reads as TGTGCCAGCAGCCGCCCTGGGTTGGGGGAGAGCACTGAAGCTTTCTTT. It encodes CASSRPGLGESTEAFF. Full variable domain (remainder filled in from reference TRBV7-9 and TRBJ1-1): DTGVSQNPRHKITKRGQNVTFRCDPISEHNRLYWYRQTLGQGPEFLTYFQNEAQLEKSRLLSDRFSAERPKGSFSTLEIQRTEQGDSAMYLCASSRPGLGESTEAFFGQGTRLTVV.